Below, 7 T cell receptor beta chains from the same sample are listed, as sequenced in a study of cytomegalovirus exposure and HLA in healthy donors. The table came from immunoSEQ multiplex PCR; TCRdb's copy has only in-frame clones and leaves some out. In the table there are fewer than 250,000 clones, about nine tenths of which are singletons. The sequenced sample was PBMCs. The receptor source for this set is a woman between 18 and 29 years old in good health and CMV-seropositive.

This chain connects TRBV14 to TRBJ2-7; D may be TRBD1 (6 bases). Trimming stripped 4 bases from V and 2 bases from J, with 9 bases between. Germline lookup yields CDR1 SGHDN and CDR2 FVKESK. The CDR3 contains 13 residues. The CDR3 region is CASSRDRTYEQYF. In DNA form, the CDR3 reads TGTGCCAGCAGCCGCGACAGGACCTACGAGCAGTACTTC.

The rearrangement uses TRBV6-6 and TRBJ2-3; D might be TRBD1 (5 bases). Germline V gene sequence: CDR1 MNHNY, CDR2 SVGAGI (reference sequence). V lost 6 bases and J lost 4, with 8 bases in between. This CDR3 comprises 12 residues. The CDR3 coding sequence is TGTGCCAGCAGCTTACAGGCAGATACGCAGTATTTT. Translating it yields CASSLQADTQYF.

V gene TRBV9 combines with J gene TRBJ1-1; 8 positions match TRBD1. CDR1 and CDR2 from the germline V gene are SGDLS and YYNGEE. J lost 4 bases, V lost 2 bases, and 1 base had no gene match. This CDR3 has 13 amino acids. The CDR3 bases are TGTGCCAGCAGCGTGACAGGGGTCACTGAAGCTTTCTTT. This sequence encodes CASSVTGVTEAFF.

The V call is TRBV27, the J call TRBJ2-1; 8 positions agree with TRBD2. With 6 bases clipped from V and 4 bases from J, the junction kept 5 bases outside the gene matches. The CDR3 extends over 14 amino acids. CDR1 MNHEY and CDR2 SMNVEV come from the germline V gene (reference sequence). CDR3 bases: TGTGCCAGCAGCGTAGGGACTAGTTACAATGAGCAGTTCTTC. Amino acid sequence: CASSVGTSYNEQFF.

V gene TRBV9 combines with J gene TRBJ2-2; D possibly corresponds to TRBD1 (6 bases). Trimming cost V 2 bases and J 5 bases, with 19 bases left between them. This CDR3 spans 17 amino acids. The V gene's germline CDR1 is SGDLS and CDR2 YYNGEE. CDR3 in amino acids: CASSVPRDNMQTGELFF. CDR3 DNA: TGTGCCAGCAGCGTCCCCCGGGACAACATGCAGACCGGGGAGCTGTTTTTT.

V usage is TRBV5-1 and J usage is TRBJ1-3; a possible D gene is TRBD1 (6 bases). The CDR3 loop spans 15 amino acids. V lost 5 bases to trimming and J lost 2 bases, with 14 bases between them. Germline lookup yields CDR1 SGHRS and CDR2 YFSETQ. CDR3 nucleotides: TGCGCCAGCAGAAAGCAGGGGTTGGCTGGAAACACCATATATTTT. The encoded protein is CASRKQGLAGNTIYF.

The V and J genes are TRBV19 and TRBJ2-1; 8 positions agree with TRBD2. This CDR3 is 16 amino acids long. Trimming at V came to 7 bases and at J to 0 bases, leaving 8 bases not matched to a gene. The germline CDR1 and CDR2 sequences are LNHDA and SQIVND (reference sequence). The DNA of the CDR3 is TGTGCCAGTACCGTTACTAGCGGCAGCTCCTACAATGAGCAGTTCTTC. It is translated as CASTVTSGSSYNEQFF. Combining the CDR3 with reference TRBV19 and TRBJ2-1 gives the whole variable domain DGGITQSPKYLFRKEGQNVTLSCEQNLNHDAMYWYRQDPGQGLRLIYYSQIVNDFQKGDIAEGYSVSREKKESFPLTVTSAQKNPTAFYLCASTVTSGSSYNEQFFGPGTRLTVL.